The 11 T cell receptor beta chains reported below all come from one sample, sequenced in a study of blood T cell repertoires in COVID-19. Generated by immunoSEQ multiplex PCR, the TCRdb table keeps only in-frame clones and is missing some. Of 55,000 to 65,000 clones in the sample, just under 85% were seen once. The sequencing input was peripheral blood. These receptors were collected from a man in his 60s with acute or convalescent COVID-19.

J is TRBJ1-2 and V is TRBV7-2; D gene ambiguous. The CDR3 contains 10 residues. Germline CDR1 is SGHTA and CDR2 is FQGNSA. The V and J ends lost 11 bases and 4 bases respectively, with 8 bases between them. CDR3 residues: CALRSYGYTF. CDR3 DNA: TGTGCCCTCAGATCCTATGGCTACACCTTC. Supplemented by reference TRBV7-2 and TRBJ1-2, the full variable domain reads GAGVSQSPSNKVTEKGKDVELRCDPISGHTALYWYRQSLGQGLEFLIYFQGNSAPDKSGLPSDRFSAERTGGSVSTLTIQRTQQEDSAVYLCALRSYGYTFGSGTRLTVV.

The V call is TRBV6-4, the J call TRBJ2-1; 8 nucleotides align to TRBD2. V lost 0 bases to trimming and J lost 6 bases; unmatched junction nucleotides: 1. Germline-derived CDR1 and CDR2 are MRHNA and SNTAGT. CDR3 size: 14 residues. The CDR3 loop is CASSDSRGANEQFF. The CDR3 nucleotides are TGTGCCAGCAGTGACTCGCGGGGGGCCAATGAGCAGTTCTTC.

The V call is TRBV5-1, the J call TRBJ2-1; a possible D gene is TRBD1 (5 bases). The CDR3 is made up of 14 amino acids. Trimming shortened V by 3 bases and J by 6 bases, and 13 bases separated the two germline ends. Germline loops: CDR1 SGHRS, CDR2 YFSETQ. CDR3 nucleotides: TGCGCCAGCAGCTCCCCTGAAGGGGTCAATGAGCAGTTCTTC. It yields the protein CASSSPEGVNEQFF.

The V gene is TRBV14, the J gene TRBJ1-1, with 8 bases fitting TRBD1. CDR3 length: 17 amino acids. Looked up from germline, CDR1 is SGHDN and CDR2 is FVKESK. Trimming removed 2 bases from V and 5 bases from J; junction bases left unmatched: 13. The CDR3 sequence is CASSQITLRGRGTEAFF. The CDR3 DNA reads as TGTGCCAGCAGCCAAATAACACTCAGGGGGCGTGGGACTGAAGCTTTCTTT.

This clone has only a few counts. The chain employs TRBV10-1 and TRBJ2-5; weak D call: TRBD2 (7 bases). The germline gives CDR1 WNHNN, CDR2 SYGVQD (reference sequence). This CDR3 has 15 residues. V was shortened by 2 bases and J by 0 bases, with 10 bases between the two germline ends. In DNA form, the CDR3 reads TGCGCCAGCAGTGAGGCGGGGGCCAACCAAGAGACCCAGTACTTC. Translated: CASSEAGANQETQYF.

The genes are TRBV27 and TRBJ2-7, with 15 positions matching TRBD2. Germline lookup yields CDR1 MNHEY and CDR2 SMNVEV (reference sequence). CDR3 length: 14 amino acids. The V and J ends lost 3 bases and 11 bases, in that order; junction bases with no gene match: 5. In DNA, the CDR3 is TGTGCCAGCAGTTTTGGGACTAGCGGGGGGAATAAGTACTTC. Translated, it gives CASSFGTSGGNKYF.

This clone was seen only a few times. The chain joins TRBV29-1 to TRBJ2-3; 14 bases line up with TRBD2. The V segment lost 6 bases and the J segment 4 bases; nucleotides outside the gene matches: 9. Per the germline V gene, CDR1 is SQVTM and CDR2 is ANQGSEA. The CDR3 covers 16 residues. CDR3 bases: TGCAGCGTCGGGACTAGCGGGGGCGACGGTTCAGATACGCAGTATTTT. It specifies CSVGTSGGDGSDTQYF.

This rearrangement joins TRBV5-1 to TRBJ2-5; 9 positions match TRBD1. The V segment lost 4 bases and the J segment 4 bases; nucleotides outside the gene matches: 8. The CDR3 runs to 15 residues. The V gene's germline CDR1 is SGHRS and CDR2 YFSETQ. CDR3 nucleotides: TGCGCCAGCAGCCTGCCGGGACAGGGAGGAGAGACCCAGTACTTC. Translated, it gives CASSLPGQGGETQYF.

The chain combines TRBV15 with TRBJ1-2; 8 bases align to TRBD1. The CDR3 spans 16 residues. The germline V gene encodes CDR1 LNHNV and CDR2 YYDKDF (reference sequence). Trimming removed 0 bases from V and 6 bases from J; junction bases left unmatched: 9. The CDR3 spells CATSRDRGRDRNGYTF. In nucleotides, the CDR3 is TGTGCCACCAGCAGAGATCGGGGAAGGGACAGGAATGGCTACACCTTC.

This chain links TRBV9 with TRBJ2-1; 10 bases are a match to TRBD1. After removal of 4 bases from V and 0 bases from J, the junction contained 7 bases not matched to a gene. This CDR3 has 17 amino acids. Germline CDR1 and CDR2: SGDLS and YYNGEE. In nucleotides, the CDR3 is TGTGCCAGCAGCACCCGACAGGGGGCGGGCTCCTACAATGAGCAGTTCTTC. This translates into CASSTRQGAGSYNEQFF.

The chain couples TRBV12-3 or TRBV12-4 to TRBJ1-1; perhaps TRBD1 as D (5 bases). V gave up 5 bases and J gave up 8 bases, with 12 bases separating them. This CDR3 is 12 amino acids long. The CDR3 DNA sequence: TGTGCCAGCAGTCGTCAGGGTTTGGAAGCTTTCTTT. This translates into CASSRQGLEAFF.